This T cell receptor beta chain was sequenced during a study of blood T cell repertoires in COVID-19. Study information: PBMCs, B-cell-depleted T cells, or T cells provided the cDNA or gDNA that made up the material.

Between the trimmed V and J ends, which lost 6 bases and 4 bases, there was a span of 15 bases. This CDR3 region has 15 residues. CDR1 and CDR2 (germline): SNHLY, FYNNEI. Method: immunoSEQ multiplex PCR; TCRdb's copy keeps in-frame clones and lacks some. Among around 110,000 clones, around four fifths were seen once, and the ten largest hold under 8%. This clone was seen a handful of times. This chain links TRBV2 with TRBJ2-2, with a tentative D call TRBD2 (5 bases). The TCR sequence derives from a man aged 65-85 years with acute or convalescent COVID-19. The sample comprised peripheral blood. The CDR3 sequence: CASRVDSLITGELFF. The CDR3 coding sequence is TGTGCCAGCAGGGTGGACTCTCTAATCACCGGGGAGCTGTTTTTT.